This TCR beta chain comes out of a study of T-cell memory formation after mild COVID-19. General study results and limits: Day 15 to 85 contractors were CD4/CD8 balanced; later expanders leaned CD4+. The authors left the SARS-CoV-2 specificity of second-wave clones peaking on day 37 unconfirmed.

This CDR3 contains 14 residues. Germline CDR1 SQVTM, CDR2 ANQGSEA. Trimming removed 3 bases at V and 6 bases at J, with 18 bases between. This clonotype turned up a few times. Its antigen is not identified. TCRdb passed the 5' RACE reads through MiXCR, listing each CDR3 protein once. Of roughly 550,000 distinct CDR3 sequences in the sample, about a fifth are singletons; the top ten hold approximately 12%. The chain recombines TRBV29-1 with TRBJ2-7; D possibly matches TRBD1 or TRBD2 (6 bases each). Sequencing was performed on PBMCs or a T cell subset sorted from them (not recorded which). The sequence was obtained from an adult woman who had mild COVID-19 (a few samples of this study predate the infection). Cell type and time point are not known. Written as DNA, the CDR3 is TGCAGCGTTGAGGGGGGCAGGGGCGCAGGCGAGCAGTACTTC. Its protein product is CSVEGGRGAGEQYF.